This T cell receptor (beta chain) was obtained from a study of T cells in Graves' hyperthyroidism and ophthalmopathy. Study-wide findings and caveats: Stable hyperthyroidism was separated from ophthalmopathy by a model based on 13 V-J features. Most expanded thyroid clonotypes above 0.001 recurred in blood.

Amplified TCR beta CDR3 regions came from RNA transcripts. A first-round RT-PCR of the TCR CDR3 used the HTBI primer set. TCRdb re-called the multiplex PCR reads through MiXCR, storing one row per CDR3 protein. The sample includes 660,000 or so distinct CDR3 sequences, around 21% of them seen just once. On this clonotype itself: What it binds is unknown.

The PBMCs were taken from 10 ml of fresh peripheral blood. The V and J ends lost 10 bases and 4 bases respectively, with 17 bases between them. Germline CDR1 is MDHEN and CDR2 is SYDVKM. CDR3 length: 13 residues. What was sequenced was blood. V and J are TRBV28 and TRBJ2-7; D is undetermined. The TCR sequence derives from a man aged 25 to 40 with Graves' ophthalmopathy. The chain's CDR3 is CANSQDPVYEQYF. DNA for the CDR3: TGTGCCAACAGCCAGGACCCCGTGTACGAGCAGTACTTC.